This entry features one T cell receptor beta chain sequence. Its antigen is not known. The CDR3 spans 15 residues. Trimming cost V 5 bases and J 3 bases; bases outside gene matches: 4. Germline loops: CDR1 SGHVS, CDR2 FQNEAQ. These data originate in a study of graft-versus-host responses after intestinal transplantation. Method: immunoSEQ multiplex PCR; TCRdb's copy keeps in-frame clones and lacks some. The table lists 80,000 to 100,000 clones, around 91% of them singletons, with about 0.18% in the top ten. This TCR derives from a human donor who was the organ donor for an intestinal transplant. The sequencing used unstimulated CD4+ T cells sorted from spleen or lymph node cells, collected before transplant. V gene TRBV7-8 combines with J gene TRBJ2-1; 10 bases agree with TRBD1. This CDR3 reads CASSNRDRGYNEQFF. DNA for the CDR3: TGTGCCAGCAGCAACCGGGACAGGGGCTACAATGAGCAGTTCTTC.